This TCR beta chain was captured in a study of blood T cell repertoires in COVID-19. Whole-study context: Acute and convalescent COVID-19 specimens originated in the United States, Italy and Spain. Sources were T cells, B-cell-depleted T cells, or PBMCs; the material itself was cDNA or gDNA.

Original processing notes: Amplifying reference gene primers gave estimates of nucleated cell counts. Produced via immunoSEQ multiplex PCR; TCRdb's table is partial and in-frame only. V and J calls and clone size are those listed in that table; D and trimming were worked out from the DNA. The profile shows 90,000 to 100,000 clones, more than 75% of them singletons. In germline, CDR1 is SGHRS, CDR2 YFSETQ. The V and J ends lost 0 bases and 7 bases respectively, with 13 bases between them. The CDR3 is made up of 15 amino acids. Sequencing was carried out using peripheral blood. The gene calls are TRBV5-1 and TRBJ1-4; D is perhaps TRBD1 (6 bases). The source is a man in his fifties with acute or convalescent COVID-19. CDR3: CASSLAAGEREKLFF. DNA of the CDR3: TGCGCCAGCAGCTTGGCGGCAGGGGAACGTGAAAAACTGTTTTTT.